This TCR beta chain was captured in a study of shared clonotypes between healthy human individuals. Study information: Per-donor plates numbered three CD4 naive, three CD4 memory, two CD8 naive and one CD8 memory. Notes on the study in general: Non-shared clonotypes had lower generation probabilities than those shared by all four donors. Naive subsets usually exceeded memory subsets in estimated richness.

Remarks on this clone: The antigen remains unidentified.

This table comes from immunoSEQ multiplex PCR, and its TCRdb copy is limited to in-frame clones, with some not included. Here the sample spans about 2.3 million clones, around 92% being singletons. Trimming pared 5 bases from V and 6 bases from J, leaving 13 bases between. CDR3 length: 14 residues. Per germline, CDR1 MNHEY and CDR2 SVGAGI. This TCR was recovered from a man aged 18-30 years in good health. Some clones in this sample may be carry-over from other donors' samples. This chain joins TRBV6-5 and TRBJ2-2; D might be TRBD1 or TRBD2, each matching 5 bases. The sample consisted of naive CD4+ T cells from PBMCs. The subset is: CD45RA+ positively selected. DNA of the CDR3: TGTGCCAGCAGTAGCGGTAGGGGTCCCGGGGAGCTGTTTTTT. Translated: CASSSGRGPGELFF.